A single sample gave rise to the 13 T cell receptor beta chains below, sequenced in a study of CD4 T cells in relation to SARS-CoV-2 and coronaviruses. Their target antigens are unknown. Unexposed donor CD4+ T cells date from about 2011-2018, before the COVID-19 pandemic. The cells were cultured for roughly 11 days before CD4+ T cells were isolated. Clones were sequenced by immunoSEQ multiplex PCR, and TCRdb holds only the in-frame ones, with some missing. The sample includes 25,000 to 35,000 clones, 72% of them seen just once. Sequencing was done on a sample of CD4+ T cells from PBMCs, cultured in vitro. Receptors were obtained from a human donor in good health.

The chain employs TRBV6-5 and TRBJ2-7; possible D gene TRBD1, 5 bases. This CDR3 is built from 14 residues. Per the germline V gene, CDR1 is MNHEY and CDR2 is SVGAGI. Trimming left V 2 bases short and J 3 bases short, with 11 bases between. Here the CDR3 DNA reads TGTGCCAGCAGTTACCAAGACAGAAACTACGAGCAGTACTTC. Protein product: CASSYQDRNYEQYF.

V gene TRBV25-1 combines with J gene TRBJ1-1; a weak D match, TRBD1 (5 bases). Per the germline V gene, CDR1 is MGHDK and CDR2 is SYGVNS. The CDR3 length is 12 residues. Trimming took 9 bases from V and 0 from J, leaving 8 bases between them. As DNA, the CDR3 is TGTGCCAGTCAGGGCATGAACACTGAAGCTTTCTTT. This encodes CASQGMNTEAFF.

The sample holds a few counts of this clone. The V gene is TRBV5-1, the J gene TRBJ2-4, with 9 positions matching TRBD2. Germline lookup yields CDR1 SGHRS and CDR2 YFSETQ. V trimming: 0 bases; J trimming: 6 bases; junction bases outside the gene matches: 7. This CDR3 is 16 amino acids long. The CDR3 here is CASSLESSGGVNIQYF. The CDR3 DNA reads TGCGCCAGCAGCTTGGAGAGTAGCGGGGGAGTAAACATTCAGTACTTC.

The chain carries TRBV7-2 and TRBJ1-2, with D possibly TRBD1 on 5 matching bases. CDR3 length: 15 residues. V was cut by 4 bases and J by 5 bases, with 17 bases left in between. CDR1 SGHTA and CDR2 FQGNSA come from the germline V gene. The CDR3 is CASSSGGGREYGYTF. As DNA, the CDR3 is TGTGCCAGCAGCTCGGGGGGGGGACGCGAATATGGCTACACCTTC. Looking up the rest from reference TRBV7-2 and TRBJ1-2 gives the full variable domain: GAGVSQSPSNKVTEKGKDVELRCDPISGHTALYWYRQSLGQGLEFLIYFQGNSAPDKSGLPSDRFSAERTGGSVSTLTIQRTQQEDSAVYLCASSSGGGREYGYTFGSGTRLTVV.

The rearrangement uses TRBV6-1 and TRBJ1-2; 7 nucleotides agree with TRBD1. The V gene end was trimmed by 0 bases and the J gene end by 8 bases; junction bases not matched to a gene: 3. Germline CDR1 and CDR2: MNHNS and SASEGT. The CDR3 length is 13 residues. The CDR3: CASSEAPGQGYTF. Here the CDR3 DNA reads TGTGCCAGCAGTGAAGCGCCGGGACAGGGCTACACCTTC.

This clone was detected a few times. The gene calls are TRBV6-4 and TRBJ2-1; 8 bases agree with TRBD2. The CDR3 contains 15 residues. J lost 6 bases, V lost 6 bases, and 10 bases had no gene match. From germline, CDR1 is MRHNA and CDR2 SNTAGT. The CDR3 bases are TGTGCCAGCAGCCCTGGTCGGGAGGGTTCCAATGAGCAGTTCTTC. Translating it yields CASSPGREGSNEQFF.

This chain joins TRBV12-3 or TRBV12-4 and TRBJ1-5; no clear D gene. The CDR3 is 13 residues long. Trimming removed 6 bases from V and 11 bases from J, with 17 bases in between. The chain's CDR3 is CASSPGPLVSQHF. The DNA of the CDR3 is TGTGCCAGCAGCCCTGGGCCGCTTGTGTCCCAGCATTTT.

The chain employs TRBV7-9 and TRBJ1-4; D is unclear. V lost 5 bases to trimming and J lost 2 bases, with 3 bases between them. The CDR3 consists of 12 residues. CDR1 is SEHNR and CDR2 is FQNEAQ in the germline V gene (reference sequence). DNA of the CDR3: TGTGCCAGCAGCCCGACTAATGAAAAACTGTTTTTT. It yields the protein CASSPTNEKLFF.

The chain links TRBV7-2 to TRBJ2-1; 8 bases match TRBD2. The CDR3 totals 18 residues. The germline gives CDR1 SGHTA, CDR2 FQGNSA. V dropped 5 bases and J dropped 0; count of bases not matched to a gene: 12. The CDR3 sequence: CASSGRGRGAGSYNEQFF. Here the CDR3 DNA reads TGTGCCAGCAGCGGACGTGGGCGGGGGGCCGGCTCCTACAATGAGCAGTTCTTC. Complete variable domain (other parts from reference TRBV7-2 and TRBJ2-1): GAGVSQSPSNKVTEKGKDVELRCDPISGHTALYWYRQSLGQGLEFLIYFQGNSAPDKSGLPSDRFSAERTGGSVSTLTIQRTQQEDSAVYLCASSGRGRGAGSYNEQFFGPGTRLTVL.

J is TRBJ1-6 and V is TRBV27; tentatively, D is TRBD1 (5 bases). The CDR3 covers 16 residues. V lost 7 bases to trimming and J lost 0 bases, with 13 bases between them. Germline lookup yields CDR1 MNHEY and CDR2 SMNVEV (reference sequence). In nucleotides, the CDR3 is TGTGCCAGCAAAAGGGGCGGGAGCTCCTATAATTCACCCCTCCACTTT. Amino acid sequence: CASKRGGSSYNSPLHF.

The table lists this clone with a count of one. The V gene is TRBV19, the J gene TRBJ2-7, with a possible D match to TRBD1 (5 bases). Germline values: CDR1 LNHDA, CDR2 SQIVND (reference sequence). Trimming removed 1 base at V and 3 bases at J, with 16 bases between. The CDR3 runs 16 residues. DNA of the CDR3: TGTGCCAGTAGTATAGGGACAATTAGTTTCCACTACGAGCAGTACTTC. Amino acids: CASSIGTISFHYEQYF.

The V call is TRBV29-1, the J call TRBJ2-5; perhaps TRBD1 as D (6 bases). The CDR3 spans 14 residues. Germline V CDR1 and CDR2: SQVTM, ANQGSEA. The V end lost 3 bases, the J end lost 4 bases, and 15 bases lay between the germline ends. The CDR3 nucleotides are TGCAGCGTTGAGCCCCGACAGGTGGGAGAGACCCAGTACTTC. Encoded protein: CSVEPRQVGETQYF.

The chain couples TRBV7-3 to TRBJ2-7; tentatively, D is TRBD2 (5 bases). Germline values: CDR1 SGHTA, CDR2 FQGTGA. The CDR3 length is 14 residues. V was clipped by 5 bases and J by 2 bases, with 13 bases between them. CDR3 loop: CASSPSGKPYEQYF. As DNA, the CDR3 is TGTGCCAGCAGCCCATCGGGGAAGCCCTACGAGCAGTACTTC.